This TCR beta chain was found in a study of metastatic and nonmetastatic thyroid tumors. About the study: Blood and tumor or nodule tissue repertoires from malignant and benign thyroid patients were compared.

The CDR3 is 14 amino acids. The V gene's germline CDR1 is SNHLY and CDR2 FYNNEI. In the case of this clone: An end of the junction differs from the germline gene, which may be a read error.

TCRdb re-analyzed the PCR reads using MiXCR. The profile shows more than 15,000 clones, about 29% of them singletons. Ahead of thyroid surgery, no patient had received treatment of any kind. The V gene is TRBV2, the J gene TRBJ1-2; D call uncertain. The sample comprised tumor tissue. The clonotype comes from a male donor with papillary thyroid cancer or a benign thyroid nodule (not recorded which). Some clones in this sample may be carry-over from other donors' samples. The CDR3 nucleotides read TGTGCCAGCAGTGATCTGGGGAGTAACTATTGCTACACCTTC. Protein: CASSDLGSNYCYTF.